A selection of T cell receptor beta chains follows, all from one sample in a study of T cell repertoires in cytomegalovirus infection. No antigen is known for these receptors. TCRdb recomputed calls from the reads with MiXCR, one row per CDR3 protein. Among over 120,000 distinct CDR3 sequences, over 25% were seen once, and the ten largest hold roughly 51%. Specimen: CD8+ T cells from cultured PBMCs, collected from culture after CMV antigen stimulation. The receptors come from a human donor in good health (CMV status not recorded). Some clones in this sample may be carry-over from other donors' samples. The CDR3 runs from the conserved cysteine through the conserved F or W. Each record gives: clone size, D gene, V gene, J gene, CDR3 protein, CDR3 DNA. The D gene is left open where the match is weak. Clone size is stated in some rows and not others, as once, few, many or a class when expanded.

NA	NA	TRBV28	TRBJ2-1	CASSLLDRNNEQFF	TGTGCCAGCAGTTTATTGGACAGAAACAATGAGCAGTTCTTC
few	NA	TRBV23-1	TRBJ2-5	CVPWELGQETQYF	TGCGTCCCTTGGGAGTTGGGTCAAGAGACCCAGTACTTC
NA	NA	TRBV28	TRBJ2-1	CGSGLPDLFF	TGTGGCAGCGGACTCCCCGATCTTTTCTTC
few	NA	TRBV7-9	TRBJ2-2	CASSAPGELFF	TGTGCCAGCAGCGCCCCCGGGGAGCTGTTTTTT
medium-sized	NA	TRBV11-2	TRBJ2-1	CASSFGEDEQFF	TGTGCCAGCAGCTTCGGAGAGGATGAGCAGTTCTTC
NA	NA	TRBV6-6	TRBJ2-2	CASSASKGIRTGELFF	TGTGCCAGCAGTGCCTCGAAGGGGATTCGGACCGGGGAGCTGTTTTTT
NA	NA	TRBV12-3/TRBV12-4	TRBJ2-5	CASSFRSQETQYF	TGTGCCAGCAGTTTTAGGTCGCAAGAGACCCAGTACTTC
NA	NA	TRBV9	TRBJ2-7	CASSVGTLRYEQYF	TGTGCCAGCAGCGTAGGAACACTCCGGTACGAGCAGTACTTC
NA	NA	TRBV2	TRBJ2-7	CASSAPEQYF	TGTGCCAGCAGTGCACCCGAGCAGTACTTC
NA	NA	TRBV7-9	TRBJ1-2	CASSPGGLYGYTF	TGTGCCAGCAGCCCAGGTGGCCTCTATGGCTACACCTTC
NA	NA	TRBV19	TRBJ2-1	CASGTTPHNEQFF	TGTGCCAGCGGGACAACCCCGCACAATGAGCAGTTCTTC
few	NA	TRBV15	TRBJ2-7	CATSRDAGYEQYF	TGTGCCACCAGCAGAGATGCAGGCTACGAGCAGTACTTC
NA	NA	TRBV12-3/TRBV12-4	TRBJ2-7	CASKKRGGHEQYF	TGTGCCAGCAAAAAGAGAGGGGGGCACGAGCAGTACTTC
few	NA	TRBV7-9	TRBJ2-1	CASSLGSNEQFF	TGTGCCAGCAGCTTAGGTTCCAATGAGCAGTTCTTC
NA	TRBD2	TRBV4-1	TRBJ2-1	CASSQGLAGEQFF	TGCGCCAGCAGCCAGGGACTAGCGGGTGAGCAGTTCTTC
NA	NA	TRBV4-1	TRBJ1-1	CASSQRGGGTEAFF	TGCGCCAGCAGCCAACGGGGGGGAGGCACTGAAGCTTTCTTT
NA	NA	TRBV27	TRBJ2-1	CASSLGLAMRNEQFF	TGTGCCAGCAGTTTAGGGCTAGCGATGAGGAATGAGCAGTTCTTC
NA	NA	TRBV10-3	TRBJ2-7	CAISRDLAPYEQYF	TGTGCCATCAGTCGGGACCTGGCCCCTTACGAGCAGTACTTC
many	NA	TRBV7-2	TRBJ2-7	CASRLDYEQYF	TGTGCCAGCAGACTTGACTACGAGCAGTACTTC
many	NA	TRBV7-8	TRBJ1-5	CASSTQTGRQPQHF	TGTGCCAGCAGCACCCAGACAGGTCGCCAGCCCCAGCATTTT
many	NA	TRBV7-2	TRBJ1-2	CASSLGTTSNYGYTF	TGTGCCAGCAGCTTAGGCACTACCTCTAACTATGGCTACACCTTC
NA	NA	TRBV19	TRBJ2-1	CASSNGGPFYNEQFF	TGTGCCAGTAGCAACGGGGGCCCCTTCTACAATGAGCAGTTCTTC
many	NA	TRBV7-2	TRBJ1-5	CASSQGTYSNQPQHF	TGTGCCAGCAGCCAAGGAACCTATAGCAATCAGCCCCAGCATTTT
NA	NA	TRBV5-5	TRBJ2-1	CASSVPDSGNEQFF	TGTGCCAGCAGCGTCCCAGATTCCGGCAATGAGCAGTTCTTC
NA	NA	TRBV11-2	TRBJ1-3	CASSLDRSSGNTIYF	TGTGCCAGCAGCTTAGACCGGAGCTCTGGAAACACCATATATTTT
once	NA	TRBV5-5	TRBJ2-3	CASSLFGTDTQYF	TGTGCCAGCAGCTTGTTTGGCACAGATACGCAGTATTTT
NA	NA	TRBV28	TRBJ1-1	CASGGNTEAFF	TGTGCCAGCGGTGGTAACACTGAAGCTTTCTTT
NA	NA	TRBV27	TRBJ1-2	CASSEWGLAGYTF	TGTGCCAGTAGTGAGTGGGGGCTAGCGGGCTACACCTTC
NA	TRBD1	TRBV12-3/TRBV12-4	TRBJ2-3	CASSPYLTGLVDTQYF	TGTGCCAGCAGTCCTTACCTGACAGGGTTGGTAGATACGCAGTATTTT
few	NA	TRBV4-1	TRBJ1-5	CASSLQGNQPQHF	TGCGCCAGCAGCCTTCAGGGGAATCAGCCCCAGCATTTT
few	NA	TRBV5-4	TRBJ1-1	CASRVDLGNTEAFF	TGTGCCAGCAGGGTCGATCTGGGCAACACTGAAGCTTTCTTT
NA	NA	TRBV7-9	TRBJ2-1	CASSSRQGGLNEQFF	TGTGCCAGCAGCTCGCGGCAGGGGGGCCTCAATGAGCAGTTCTTC
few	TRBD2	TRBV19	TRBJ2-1	CASSPLAVFVDNEQFF	TGTGCCAGTAGTCCCCTAGCGGTCTTCGTGGACAATGAGCAGTTCTTC
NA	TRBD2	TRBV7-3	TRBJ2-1	CASSTSGGAVYNEQFF	TGTGCCAGCAGCACTAGCGGGGGGGCTGTATACAATGAGCAGTTCTTC
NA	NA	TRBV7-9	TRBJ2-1	CASSSPHRANEQFF	TGTGCCAGCAGCTCGCCCCACCGGGCGAATGAGCAGTTCTTC
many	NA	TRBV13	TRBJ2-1	CASSLVGGMGYNEQFF	TGTGCCAGCAGCTTAGTCGGGGGAATGGGATACAATGAGCAGTTCTTC
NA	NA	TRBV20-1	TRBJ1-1	CSAKAGMNTEAFF	TGCAGTGCTAAGGCCGGGATGAACACTGAAGCTTTCTTT